This T cell receptor beta chain is from a study of OX40 agonist ivuxolimab in advanced cancers. Clones were read by immunoSEQ multiplex PCR, and TCRdb kept only the in-frame ones, dropping some. The data contain tens of thousands of clones, about 89% of them singletons. This CDR3 region has 15 residues. Germline V gives CDR1 SGHAT, CDR2 FQNNGV. V gave up 1 base and J gave up 4 bases, with 10 bases separating them. The TCR comes from an adult with an advanced solid tumor such as melanoma, head and neck, liver or kidney cancer. The sequenced sample was CD4+ or CD8+ T cells sorted from blood, obtained in a trial of the OX40 agonist ivuxolimab. The chain carries TRBV11-2 and TRBJ2-2; the D gene is possibly TRBD2 (5 bases). The CDR3 protein is CASSLVGSGTGELFF. Here the CDR3 DNA reads TGTGCCAGCAGCTTAGTTGGGAGTGGCACCGGGGAGCTGTTTTTT.